Below are 23 T cell receptor beta chains sequenced from a single sample in a study of T cells in Graves' hyperthyroidism and ophthalmopathy. The TCR beta CDR3 regions underwent amplification using RNA transcripts as the source. The primer set for the first-round RT-PCR of the TCR CDR3 was HTBI. TCRdb redid the calling of the multiplex PCR reads with MiXCR, one entry per CDR3 protein. The sample shows 450,000 to 550,000 distinct CDR3 sequences, approximately 25% of them seen only once. The sequenced sample consisted of blood. These receptors were collected from a woman in her 30s with Graves' ophthalmopathy.

This clonotype was counted many times. V gene TRBV4-3 combines with J gene TRBJ2-2, with 8 bases identical to TRBD2. The CDR3 is 17 residues long. J was trimmed by 6 bases and V by 4 bases; bases with no gene match: 13. Germline V gene data show CDR1 as LGHNA and CDR2 as YSLEER. As DNA, the CDR3 is TGCGCCAGCAGCCCTAGCGCATGGGGACTAGAAGCCGGGGAGCTGTTTTTT. Its translation is CASSPSAWGLEAGELFF.

This clonotype has a count of ten or more. V is TRBV27 and J is TRBJ1-1; the D gene is possibly TRBD1 (5 bases). This CDR3 is 16 amino acids long. Trimming cost V 3 bases and J 3 bases, with 17 bases left between them. Germline loops: CDR1 MNHEY, CDR2 SMNVEV (reference sequence). CDR3 in DNA: TGTGCCAGCAGTTTGCAGGGAGGGTACTCGGACACTGAAGCTTTCTTT. Encoded protein: CASSLQGGYSDTEAFF.

This clonotype was recorded many times. The chain is built from TRBV20-1 and TRBJ1-5, with D possibly being TRBD1 (5 bases). This CDR3 has 14 residues. Trimming removed 3 bases from V and 7 bases from J, with 16 bases in between. CDR1 and CDR2 from the germline V gene are DFQATT and SNEGSKA (reference sequence). The DNA of the CDR3 is TGCAGTGCTAGTCGGGGAGGGGCTTTGCAGCCCCAGCATTTT. It yields the protein CSASRGGALQPQHF.

This clonotype turned up a few times. V usage is TRBV12-3 or TRBV12-4 and J usage is TRBJ2-2; the match to TRBD1 covers 9 bases. V lost 3 bases, J lost 4 bases, and 6 bases stayed unmatched. The CDR3 consists of 16 residues. In DNA, the CDR3 is TGTGCCAGCAGTTTTGGGGGACAGGGTTTCACCGGGGAGCTGTTTTTT. This sequence encodes CASSFGGQGFTGELFF.

The V gene is TRBV4-1, the J gene TRBJ2-2, with 7 bases lining up with TRBD2. Per the germline V gene, CDR1 is MGHRA and CDR2 is YSYEKL. This CDR3 has 16 residues. The junction had 11 bases not matched to a gene; V was cut back by 3 bases and J by 7 bases. CDR3 sequence (DNA): TGCGCCAGCAGCCACCCTTGGGGGGGACGAGGCGGGGAGCTGTTTTTT. Amino acid sequence: CASSHPWGGRGGELFF.

This clonotype was observed at least ten times. The V gene is TRBV27, the J gene TRBJ2-2; the D gene is possibly TRBD1 (5 bases). CDR1 MNHEY and CDR2 SMNVEV come from the germline V gene (reference sequence). This CDR3 contains 16 residues. With 0 bases removed from V and 5 bases from J, the gap between germline ends came to 13 bases. As DNA, the CDR3 is TGTGCCAGCAGTTTATCGATACAGGCCTCAACCGGGGAGCTGTTTTTT. This translates into CASSLSIQASTGELFF.

This clonotype was counted a single time. The gene calls are TRBV6-2 or TRBV6-3 and TRBJ2-7; 7 bases map to TRBD1. The CDR3 loop spans 16 amino acids. J lost 3 bases, V lost 6 bases, and 14 bases had no gene match. Germline V gives CDR1 MNHEY, CDR2 SVGEGT. CDR3 region: CASSLSKFRGYYEQYF. The CDR3 DNA reads as TGTGCCAGCAGCCTCTCAAAATTCAGGGGGTACTACGAGCAGTACTTC.

To note about this clonotype: This sequence may be a read error, since a much larger clone differs from it by one base. J is TRBJ1-2 and V is TRBV19; D is perhaps TRBD1 (5 bases). Germline V gene sequence: CDR1 LNHDA, CDR2 SQIVND (reference sequence). The CDR3 sequence is 13 residues long. The V end was cut by 7 bases, the J end by 5 bases, with 14 bases between. The CDR3 DNA reads as TGTGCCAGTATTGGGGCACCCTCATATGGCTACACCTTC. Its protein is CASIGAPSYGYTF.

This clonotype has a count of ten or more. The chain is built from TRBV4-2 and TRBJ2-5; no clear D. Trimming shortened V by 0 bases and J by 6 bases, and 11 bases separated the two germline ends. CDR1 LGHNA and CDR2 YNFKEQ come from the germline V gene. This CDR3 region has 14 residues. CDR3 protein: CASSQDWEVKTQYF. DNA for the CDR3: TGTGCCAGCAGCCAAGATTGGGAAGTAAAGACCCAGTACTTC.

This clonotype came up many times. The rearrangement joins TRBV6-5 to TRBJ1-2; tentatively, D is TRBD1 (6 bases). V was cut by 2 bases and J by 7 bases, with 11 bases left in between. CDR1 is MNHEY and CDR2 is SVGAGI in the germline V gene. The CDR3 totals 13 residues. The CDR3 loop is CASSYVGGLGYTF. The CDR3 nucleotides are TGTGCCAGCAGTTACGTCGGGGGCCTTGGCTACACCTTC.

In its sample, this clonotype was seen a few times. This clone may be a read error of a much larger clone one base away. This chain joins TRBV7-9 and TRBJ2-7; D is undetermined. Looked up from germline, CDR1 is SEHNR and CDR2 is FQNEAQ (reference sequence). The CDR3 length is 12 residues. Trimming took off 2 bases at V and 2 bases at J, with 4 bases between the two ends. CDR3 loop: CASSLNPYEQYF. The DNA for the CDR3 is TGTGCCAGCAGCTTAAATCCCTACGAGCAGTACTTC.

Remarks on this clonotype: A junction boundary mismatches the germline segment, possibly from a read error. This CDR3 is CASSFPAGRDTEAAF. As DNA, the CDR3 is TGTGCCAGCAGTTTCCCCGCAGGGAGGGACACTGAAGCTGCCTTT. The chain carries TRBV12-3 or TRBV12-4 and TRBJ1-1, with a tentative D call TRBD1 (6 bases). The CDR3 length is 15 residues.

This chain joins TRBV6-1 and TRBJ1-1; weak D call: TRBD1 (6 bases). With 1 base removed from V and 6 bases from J, the gap between germline ends came to 12 bases. The CDR3 sequence is 14 residues long. Germline V gene sequence: CDR1 MNHNS, CDR2 SASEGT. The CDR3 nucleotides are TGTGCCAGCAGTGAAGTGGGGGGCCAACCTGAAGCTTTCTTT. It yields the protein CASSEVGGQPEAFF.

With regard to this clonotype: The junction does not match germline at one end; this may be a read error. CDR3 residues: CASADLGGSYKQYF. CDR3 DNA sequence: TGTGCCAGCGCGGATTTAGGGGGTTCCTACAAGCAGTACTTC. The chain uses TRBV19 and TRBJ2-7, with a tentative D call TRBD1 (6 bases). Germline loops: CDR1 LNHDA, CDR2 SQIVND (reference sequence). There are 14 residues in the CDR3.

This clonotype occurred many times. The V call is TRBV27, the J call TRBJ1-1, with TRBD1 matching over 7 bases. V lost 6 bases to trimming and J lost 3 bases; unmatched junction nucleotides: 4. The CDR3 runs 13 residues. CDR1 and CDR2 from the germline V gene are MNHEY and SMNVEV (reference sequence). As DNA, the CDR3 is TGTGCCAGCAGACCCACAGGGGACACTGAAGCTTTCTTT. Translating gives CASRPTGDTEAFF.

This clonotype has ten or more counts. The rearrangement uses TRBV20-1 and TRBJ2-7; 10 bases are a match to TRBD2. The CDR3 consists of 15 residues. The ends lost 4 bases at V and 7 bases at J; junction bases unmatched: 13. Germline V lookup: CDR1 DFQATT, CDR2 SNEGSKA (reference sequence). The CDR3: CSAMKGTSASWEQYF. The CDR3, as DNA: TGCAGTGCTATGAAAGGGACTAGCGCGAGCTGGGAGCAGTACTTC.

The chain recombines TRBV20-1 with TRBJ1-2, with D perhaps TRBD1 (6 bases). V dropped 6 bases and J dropped 4 bases, with 21 bases sitting between them. Germline CDR1 and CDR2: DFQATT and SNEGSKA (reference sequence). CDR3 length equals 15 residues. This CDR3 reads CSAARDTRIAYGYTF. Written as DNA, the CDR3 is TGCAGTGCAGCTAGGGACACCCGGATTGCCTATGGCTACACCTTC.

The chain has TRBV7-2 and TRBJ2-5; 7 positions match TRBD2. The CDR3 covers 16 residues. V trimming: 5 bases; J trimming: 0 bases; junction bases outside the gene matches: 9. Germline V gene lookup returns CDR1 SGHTA and CDR2 FQGNSA. Here the CDR3 DNA reads TGTGCCAGCAGCGTATTTTCTAGCGGAAACCAAGAGACCCAGTACTTC. Amino acids: CASSVFSSGNQETQYF.

The sample holds many counts of this clonotype. This chain connects TRBV20-1 to TRBJ1-6; unclear D gene. CDR3 length: 15 residues. The ends were cut back, 1 base at V and 8 bases at J, with 15 bases in the middle. Germline V CDR1 and CDR2: DFQATT, SNEGSKA (reference sequence). This CDR3 is CSARALGITDSPLHF. The CDR3 DNA follows: TGCAGTGCTAGAGCCCTGGGCATAACGGATTCACCCCTCCACTTT.

This clonotype has a count of ten or more. Written as DNA, the CDR3 is TGTGCCAGCAGCCACCGGCCTGGGGGGCAGGGCGGGTATGGCTACACCTTC. It yields the protein CASSHRPGGQGGYGYTF. This chain connects TRBV27 to TRBJ1-2; tentative D call: TRBD1 (6 bases). V was shortened by 6 bases and J by 5 bases, with 25 bases between the two germline ends. CDR1 and CDR2 (germline): MNHEY, SMNVEV (reference sequence). The CDR3 has 17 amino acids.

This clonotype was seen repeatedly, ten times or more. The rearrangement joins TRBV3-1 to TRBJ2-4; 7 bases match TRBD1. Germline CDR1 is LGHDT and CDR2 is YNNKEL (reference sequence). CDR3 size: 13 residues. V gave up 5 bases and J gave up 6 bases; unmatched junction bases: 4. CDR3 sequence reads: CASSYNRGNIQYF. The CDR3 DNA is TGTGCCAGCAGCTACAACAGGGGAAACATTCAGTACTTC. Drawing the rest from reference TRBV3-1 and TRBJ2-4, the complete variable domain is DTAVSQTPKYLVTQMGNDKSIKCEQNLGHDTMYWYKQDSKKFLKIMFSYNNKELIINETVPNRFSPKSPDKAHLNLHINSLELGDSAVYFCASSYNRGNIQYFGAGTRLSVL.

This clonotype was found a few times. The V gene is TRBV28, the J gene TRBJ2-7; perhaps TRBD1 as D (5 bases). Trimming left V 8 bases short and J 2 bases short, with 19 bases between. The V gene's germline CDR1 is MDHEN and CDR2 SYDVKM. The CDR3 runs 15 residues. CDR3 residues: CASLATDRITYEQYF. CDR3 nucleotides: TGTGCCAGCCTTGCAACTGACAGAATTACCTACGAGCAGTACTTC.

This clonotype was recorded many times. The J gene is TRBJ2-2, the V gene TRBV2; no definite D call. This CDR3 has 14 residues. Trimming took off 6 bases at V and 8 bases at J, with 16 bases between the two ends. From germline, CDR1 is SNHLY and CDR2 FYNNEI. The CDR3 region is CASSSDLTAGELFF. CDR3 sequence (DNA): TGTGCCAGCAGCTCTGATCTAACGGCAGGGGAGCTGTTTTTT.